These 20 T cell receptor beta chains came from one sample sequenced in a study of metastatic and nonmetastatic thyroid tumors. Every patient was untreated before thyroid surgery. TCRdb re-called the PCR reads through MiXCR. The sample consists of some 35,000 clones, under 40% of them appearing once. Input material: tumor tissue. The receptors originated from a female donor with papillary thyroid cancer or a benign thyroid nodule (not recorded which). Some clones in this sample may be carry-over from other donors' samples.

This clone has more than one count but fewer than ten. The rearrangement joins TRBV7-2 to TRBJ2-7; D remains ambiguous. Germline loops: CDR1 SGHTA, CDR2 FQGNSA. The V gene lost 2 bases and the J gene lost 4 bases, with 6 bases spanning the gap. The CDR3 consists of 12 residues. CDR3 in DNA: TGTGCCAGCAGCTTAACCTCTTACGAGCAGTACTTC. Residues: CASSLTSYEQYF. Supplemented by reference TRBV7-2 and TRBJ2-7, the full variable domain reads GAGVSQSPSNKVTEKGKDVELRCDPISGHTALYWYRQSLGQGLEFLIYFQGNSAPDKSGLPSDRFSAERTGGSVSTLTIQRTQQEDSAVYLCASSLTSYEQYFGPGTRLTVT.

The rearrangement joins TRBV12-3 or TRBV12-4 to TRBJ2-7; no firm D call. This CDR3 has 14 amino acids. Trimming pared 7 bases from V and 0 bases from J, leaving 13 bases between. CDR3 region: CASTFYPSSYEQYF. The CDR3 region has the DNA TGTGCCAGCACCTTTTACCCGAGCTCCTACGAGCAGTACTTC.

The sample holds many counts of this clone. The rearrangement joins TRBV12-3 or TRBV12-4 to TRBJ1-1; D unclear. The CDR3 totals 15 residues. V was trimmed by 1 base and J by 4 bases, leaving 13 bases between them. DNA of the CDR3: TGTGCCAGCAGTTTAGATTCGAGGTTGGCCACTGAAGCTTTCTTT. Translating it yields CASSLDSRLATEAFF.

This clone has more than one count but fewer than ten. This chain uses TRBV7-9 with TRBJ2-1; D is uncertain. Germline assignment: CDR1 SEHNR and CDR2 FQNEAQ (reference sequence). This CDR3 is built from 11 residues. V dropped 8 bases and J dropped 6 bases, with 8 bases sitting between them. The DNA of the CDR3 is TGTGCCAGCGTGCAAAGCAATGAGCAGTTCTTC. Amino acids: CASVQSNEQFF.

This clone was recorded many times. This chain joins TRBV19 and TRBJ2-2; 10 positions match TRBD2. Germline assignment: CDR1 LNHDA and CDR2 SQIVND (reference sequence). CDR3 length: 19 amino acids. Unmatched junction bases numbered 15, after V lost 2 bases and J lost 6 bases. This CDR3 is CASSISAAFEAGGPGELFF. The CDR3 DNA reads as TGTGCCAGTAGTATATCGGCGGCCTTCGAAGCGGGAGGGCCCGGGGAGCTGTTTTTT. The variable domain in full, completed from reference TRBV19 and TRBJ2-2, reads DGGITQSPKYLFRKEGQNVTLSCEQNLNHDAMYWYRQDPGQGLRLIYYSQIVNDFQKGDIAEGYSVSREKKESFPLTVTSAQKNPTAFYLCASSISAAFEAGGPGELFFGEGSRLTVL.

The chain couples TRBV2 to TRBJ2-7; no definite D call. Trimming removed 2 bases at V and 4 bases at J, with 6 bases between. Germline V CDR1 and CDR2: SNHLY, FYNNEI. The CDR3 runs 12 residues. This CDR3 reads CASSEYGYEQYF. The CDR3, as DNA: TGTGCCAGCAGTGAATATGGGTACGAGCAGTACTTC.

The rearrangement joins TRBV6-1 to TRBJ1-1, with 10 bases matching TRBD1. V trimming: 8 bases; J trimming: 5 bases; junction bases outside the gene matches: 5. This CDR3 has 13 residues. Germline V gene lookup returns CDR1 MNHNS and CDR2 SASEGT. In DNA, the CDR3 is TGTGCCAGCGGGACAGGGGTGAGAACTGAAGCTTTCTTT. It codes for CASGTGVRTEAFF.

This clone was detected a few times. The chain couples TRBV11-2 to TRBJ1-2; D unresolved. V was shortened by 0 bases and J by 1 base, with 12 bases between the two germline ends. Germline V gene lookup returns CDR1 SGHAT and CDR2 FQNNGV. CDR3 length: 16 amino acids. The CDR3 protein is CASSLDPEDLNYGYTF. The CDR3 DNA is TGTGCCAGCAGCTTAGATCCGGAAGATCTTAACTATGGCTACACCTTC.

V usage is TRBV15 and J usage is TRBJ1-1; D unclear. The V and J ends lost 4 bases and 5 bases respectively, with 5 bases between them. The CDR3 runs 11 residues. CDR1 is LNHNV, CDR2 YYDKDF, per germline (reference sequence). As DNA, the CDR3 is TGTGCCACCAGCATTGGGACTGAAGCTTTCTTT. Its translation: CATSIGTEAFF. Variable domain in full (rest from reference TRBV15 and TRBJ1-1): DAMVIQNPRYQVTQFGKPVTLSCSQTLNHNVMYWYQQKSSQAPKLLFHYYDKDFNNEADTPDNFQSRRPNTSFCFLDIRSPGLGDTAMYLCATSIGTEAFFGQGTRLTVV.

This clone was observed many times. The gene calls are TRBV4-1 and TRBJ1-2, with no clear D. Germline CDR1 and CDR2: MGHRA and YSYEKL. The CDR3 length is 17 residues. V lost 0 bases and J 4 bases, leaving 18 bases between the germline ends. CDR3 nucleotides: TGCGCCAGCAGCCAAGATTTCCGACTGACTAGTTCCTATGGCTACACCTTC. Protein product: CASSQDFRLTSSYGYTF.

This chain links TRBV7-6 with TRBJ1-5; unclear D gene. This CDR3 contains 14 residues. Trimming left V 0 bases short and J 4 bases short, with 7 bases between. CDR1 SGHVS and CDR2 FNYEAQ come from the germline V gene. CDR3 sequence: CASSLARGNQPQHF. The CDR3 nucleotides are TGTGCCAGCAGCTTAGCGCGAGGGAATCAGCCCCAGCATTTT.

The rearrangement uses TRBV4-1 and TRBJ2-7; no reliable D call. Trimming left V 1 base short and J 3 bases short, with 10 bases between. The CDR3 is made up of 14 amino acids. Germline CDR1 reads MGHRA; CDR2 reads YSYEKL. In DNA form, the CDR3 reads TGCGCCAGCAGCCAAGGTCAGATTAGCTACGAGCAGTACTTC. Translating gives CASSQGQISYEQYF.

This clone came up a few times. V is TRBV7-3 and J is TRBJ2-3, with D unresolved. V was clipped by 3 bases and J by 6 bases, with 7 bases between them. This CDR3 is built from 12 residues. Per the germline V gene, CDR1 is SGHTA and CDR2 is FQGTGA. CDR3 DNA sequence: TGTGCCAGCAGCTTCCTCGGGGATACGCAGTATTTT. Its protein is CASSFLGDTQYF.

The rearrangement uses TRBV20-1 and TRBJ2-7, with a weak D call TRBD2 (7 bases). Per germline, CDR1 DFQATT and CDR2 SNEGSKA (reference sequence). The CDR3 sequence is 13 residues long. The germline V and J ends were trimmed by 3 bases and 4 bases, with 13 bases remaining between them. In DNA form, the CDR3 reads TGCAGTGCTAGGGTAGGGGGAGGGTACGAGCAGTACTTC. Its protein is CSARVGGGYEQYF.

The rearrangement uses TRBV20-1 and TRBJ1-2, with D perhaps TRBD1 (6 bases). Trimming left V 0 bases short and J 7 bases short, with 12 bases between. The CDR3 is made up of 13 amino acids. Germline CDR1 and CDR2: DFQATT and SNEGSKA (reference sequence). This CDR3 reads CSARDTGPGGYTF. In DNA, the CDR3 is TGCAGTGCTAGAGATACAGGGCCAGGTGGCTACACCTTC.

This clone was observed a few times. The same CDR3 arises from other DNA sequences in this sample as well. The V and J genes are TRBV6-1 and TRBJ1-2; D possibly corresponds to TRBD1 (5 bases). In germline, CDR1 is MNHNS, CDR2 SASEGT. V lost 3 bases to trimming and J lost 6 bases, with 17 bases between them. The CDR3 covers 15 residues. This chain's CDR3 is CASSESAGGSDGYTF. The CDR3 DNA reads TGTGCCAGCAGTGAGTCCGCGGGGGGTTCGGATGGCTACACCTTC.

The chain has TRBV5-1 and TRBJ1-2; D uncertain. Germline CDR1 is SGHRS and CDR2 is YFSETQ. The CDR3 sequence is 14 residues long. Trimming took off 0 bases at V and 6 bases at J, with 12 bases between the two ends. CDR3 residues: CASSLDGGWNGYTF. In DNA, the CDR3 is TGCGCCAGCAGCTTGGACGGCGGCTGGAATGGCTACACCTTC.

V and J are TRBV5-1 and TRBJ2-7; 13 bases map to TRBD2. Germline trimming cut 7 bases from V and 4 bases from J; bases unmatched to any gene: 8. In germline, CDR1 is SGHRS, CDR2 YFSETQ. This CDR3 is built from 15 residues. The CDR3 region is CASGTGTSGAYEQYF. The CDR3 nucleotides read TGCGCCAGCGGAACCGGGACTAGCGGGGCTTACGAGCAGTACTTC.

This clone was seen many times. J is TRBJ1-4 and V is TRBV28, with D tentatively TRBD1 (5 bases). The CDR3 covers 12 residues. Trimming left V 5 bases short and J 10 bases short, with 11 bases between. Germline lookup yields CDR1 MDHEN and CDR2 SYDVKM. CDR3 in DNA: TGTGCCAGCAGTCCGCCGAGGGGAAAACTGTTTTTT. It translates to CASSPPRGKLFF. Filled out from reference TRBV28 and TRBJ1-4, the complete variable domain reads DVKVTQSSRYLVKRTGEKVFLECVQDMDHENMFWYRQDPGLGLRLIYFSYDVKMKEKGDIPEGYSVSREKKERFSLILESASTNQTSMYLCASSPPRGKLFFGSGTQLSVL.

The genes are TRBV5-1 and TRBJ1-5; weak D call: TRBD1 (6 bases). This CDR3 region has 15 residues. CDR1 is SGHRS and CDR2 is YFSETQ in the germline V gene. Trimming removed 1 base at V and 2 bases at J, with 10 bases between. CDR3: CASSLSGQGNQPQHF. The CDR3 nucleotides are TGCGCCAGCAGCTTGTCGGGACAAGGCAATCAGCCCCAGCATTTT.